Shown below are 29 T cell receptor beta chains from a single sample sequenced in a study of CD4 and CD8 cells across lung adenocarcinoma regions (dated by TCRdb to the late 2010s). Receptor libraries were prepared by PCR. The sequencing machine was a HiSeq X Ten. The public reads were run again by TCRdb, first through fastp at Q25 and then through MiXCR, and only productive beta chains were kept. Merged by CDR3 protein, the rows form single entries marked with the most common genes and DNA. Across this sample there are about 3,400 distinct CDR3 sequences, with about 57% seen only once. The top ten clonotypes cover around a third of the sample. The sequenced material came from CD4+ T cells from the center of a lung tumor. The cell subset or site label for this specimen denotes: tumor center region. Receptor source: a female donor with lung adenocarcinoma. The CD4 and CD8 labels of this study may be unreliable.

This clonotype was picked up one time. This sequence joins TRBV6-5 and TRBJ2-3, with D unresolved. The assigned J gene may be wrong: the sequence end matches TRBJ2-7 better. This CDR3 has 13 residues. Germline values: CDR1 MNHEY, CDR2 SVGAGI. The CDR3 DNA sequence: TGTGCCAGCAGTTACCCTGGCACAGATACGCAGTACTTC. Its protein is CASSYPGTDTQYF.

The chain employs TRBV28 and TRBJ2-1, with D perhaps TRBD2 (6 bases). The end of the DNA fits TRBJ2-7 better, so the J call may be wrong. The CDR3 has 15 amino acids. The germline gives CDR1 MDHEN, CDR2 SYDVKM. CDR3 protein: CASSPAGFSSYEQYF. CDR3 nucleotides: TGTGCCAGCAGTCCCGCGGGATTCAGCTCCTACGAGCAGTACTTC.

This clonotype is deemed large. This chain links TRBV6-1 with TRBJ2-1, with no clear D. The J call may be faulty, since TRBJ2-7 better matches the DNA end. This CDR3 region has 12 residues. Germline V gene lookup returns CDR1 MNHNS and CDR2 SASEGT. CDR3 sequence reads: CASSDGPYEQYF. The CDR3 region has the DNA TGTGCCAGCAGTGACGGACCCTACGAGCAGTACTTC.

The chain couples TRBV6-1 to TRBJ1-2; 7 bases fit TRBD1. Germline loops: CDR1 MNHNS, CDR2 SASEGT. Trimming took 6 bases from V and 4 from J; bases not matched to a gene: 8. The CDR3 is made up of 14 amino acids. CDR3 in amino acids: CASRTDRDPYGYTF. The CDR3 DNA reads TGTGCCAGCAGAACCGACAGGGACCCCTATGGCTACACCTTC.

The rearrangement uses TRBV5-1 and TRBJ1-1; TRBD1 aligns across 7 bases. J was trimmed by 1 base and V by 4 bases; bases with no gene match: 4. The CDR3 is 14 residues long. The V gene's germline CDR1 is SGHRS and CDR2 YFSETQ. The CDR3 spells CASSLTGENTEAFF. DNA of the CDR3: TGCGCCAGCAGCCTAACAGGGGAGAACACTGAAGCTTTCTTT.

The gene calls are TRBV27 and TRBJ2-1; D not certain. V was trimmed by 3 bases and J by 1 base, leaving 7 bases between them. The CDR3 totals 14 residues. Germline V gene lookup returns CDR1 MNHEY and CDR2 SMNVEV (reference sequence). In DNA, the CDR3 is TGTGCCAGCAGTTTTCGACCGTCCTACAATGAGCAGTTCTTC. Residues: CASSFRPSYNEQFF.

This sequence joins TRBV6-1 and TRBJ2-1, with D perhaps TRBD1 or TRBD2 (6 bases each). The J call may be mistaken, given a closer DNA end match to TRBJ2-7. Germline CDR1 MNHNS, CDR2 SASEGT. There are 15 residues in the CDR3. The CDR3 nucleotides are TGTGCCAGCATCTATAGGGGGGATGGCACCGGTGAGCAGTACTTC. It yields the protein CASIYRGDGTGEQYF.

The chain is built from TRBV20-1 and TRBJ2-1, with D hard to call. V was cut by 3 bases and J by 1 base, with 10 bases left in between. The germline V gene encodes CDR1 DFQATT and CDR2 SNEGSKA (reference sequence). The CDR3 sequence is 14 residues long. CDR3 DNA: TGCAGTGCTAGTTCTAGGGTATCCTACAATGAGCAGTTCTTC. Protein sequence: CSASSRVSYNEQFF.

V is TRBV6-5 and J is TRBJ2-3; D remains ambiguous. Trimming removed 5 bases from V and 6 bases from J, with 9 bases in between. CDR3 length equals 12 residues. CDR1 and CDR2 (germline): MNHEY, SVGAGI. The CDR3 nucleotides are TGTGCCAGCAGTAACTGGGCGGATACGCAGTATTTT. Its protein is CASSNWADTQYF.

V is TRBV28 and J is TRBJ2-1, with 9 bases aligning to TRBD2. Near its end, the DNA agrees better with TRBJ2-5, so the J call may be wrong. The germline CDR1 and CDR2 sequences are MDHEN and SYDVKM. The CDR3 sequence is 14 residues long. The CDR3 DNA is TGTGCCAGCAGTTTAATTGCGGGAGGGCAGGCCCAGTACTTC. This gives the protein CASSLIAGGQAQYF.

With respect to this clonotype: It may be a read error: a sequence one base away is much more abundant. The V call is TRBV10-3, the J call TRBJ2-1; D remains unclear. Germline V lookup: CDR1 ENHRY, CDR2 SYGVKD. Trimming stripped 7 bases from V and 10 bases from J, with 23 bases between. The CDR3 consists of 15 residues. The chain's CDR3 is CAINHPGRDRYEQFF. The CDR3, as DNA: TGTGCCATCAATCATCCGGGTCGAGACCGCTACGAGCAGTTCTTC.

The chain employs TRBV6-1 and TRBJ2-1; D might be TRBD1 (6 bases). The germline V gene has CDR1 MNHNS and CDR2 SASEGT. This CDR3 has 15 amino acids. Trimming took 8 bases from V and 7 from J, leaving 21 bases between them. CDR3 residues: CASQPMTGGRNEQFF. CDR3 in DNA: TGTGCCAGCCAGCCGATGACAGGTGGAAGGAATGAGCAGTTCTTC.

Regarding this clonotype: The junction and the germline gene differ at one end; a read error may be behind it. V and J are TRBV6-1 and TRBJ2-3; D ambiguous. CDR3 length equals 15 residues. CDR1 is MNHNS, CDR2 SASEGT, per germline. The CDR3 bases are TGTGCCAGCACCCCGTGCCTCAGAGGCACAGACATGCAGTATTTC. Its protein is CASTPCLRGTDMQYF.

The CDR3 sequence: CASSSPGTEQETQYF. CDR3 nucleotides: TGTGCCAGCAGTTCCCCCGGGACAGAACAAGAGACCCAGTACTTC. The V gene is TRBV27, the J gene TRBJ2-5; 7 nucleotides agree with TRBD1. Germline V gene data show CDR1 as MNHEY and CDR2 as SMNVEV (reference sequence). J lost 2 bases, V lost 4 bases, and 7 bases had no gene match. The CDR3 spans 15 residues.

Turning to this clonotype: At one end the junction does not follow the germline gene, possibly because of a read error. The CDR3 nucleotides read TGTGCCAGGGGGCCCGGCGGGGGAGCCGGAGATACCCAGTACTTT. It is translated as CARGPGGGAGDTQYF. V gene TRBV25-1 combines with J gene TRBJ2-3; the match to TRBD2 covers 7 bases. The CDR3 has 15 residues. Germline CDR1 and CDR2: MGHDK and SYGVNS.

The genes are TRBV27 and TRBJ2-1; TRBD2 agrees at 8 bases. TRBJ2-7 explains the end of the DNA better; the J call may be wrong. Germline V gene data show CDR1 as MNHEY and CDR2 as SMNVEV (reference sequence). This CDR3 spans 17 amino acids. In DNA, the CDR3 is TGTGCCAGCAGTTTCCGCCTAGGGAGCGGGAGACCCTACGAGCAGTACTTC. Encoded protein: CASSFRLGSGRPYEQYF.

In the case of this clonotype: The junction and the germline gene differ at one end; a read error may be behind it. This chain joins TRBV10-1 and TRBJ2-3; no clear D. The CDR3 is 13 residues long. Germline V gene sequence: CDR1 WNHNN, CDR2 SYGVQD (reference sequence). The CDR3 region has the DNA TGCGCCACCGAACTACATGACCAAGATACGCAGTATTTC. Protein: CATELHDQDTQYF.

This clonotype has more than one count but fewer than ten. The chain recombines TRBV7-2 with TRBJ2-1, with D possibly TRBD2 on 5 matching bases. V lost 1 base to trimming and J lost 8 bases, with 12 bases between them. The CDR3 sequence is 14 residues long. Germline values: CDR1 SGHTA, CDR2 FQGNSA. CDR3 sequence (DNA): TGTGCCAGCAGCTTAGGACTACAGAACTATGAGCAGTTCTTC. Translated, it gives CASSLGLQNYEQFF.

This clonotype is labeled medium-sized. The V call is TRBV6-1, the J call TRBJ1-5, with D uncertain. The CDR3 spans 14 residues. V lost 2 bases to trimming and J lost 7 bases, with 12 bases between them. Germline V gene sequence: CDR1 MNHNS, CDR2 SASEGT. The CDR3 is CASSETRQSQPQHF. CDR3 coding DNA: TGTGCCAGCAGTGAAACGCGGCAGTCCCAGCCCCAGCATTTT.

Only one count was recorded for this clonotype. The rearrangement joins TRBV6-1 to TRBJ2-2, with 11 bases matching TRBD2. Germline values: CDR1 MNHNS, CDR2 SASEGT. V dropped 1 base and J dropped 4; count of bases not matched to a gene: 8. CDR3 length equals 18 residues. CDR3: CASSEVITSGSVTGELFF. CDR3 DNA: TGTGCCAGCAGTGAAGTGATCACTAGCGGGAGTGTCACCGGGGAGCTGTTTTTT.

The chain recombines TRBV6-5 with TRBJ2-1; TRBD2 agrees at 7 bases. Trimming took 5 bases from V and 0 from J; bases not matched to a gene: 25. The CDR3 contains 22 residues. CDR1 MNHEY and CDR2 SVGAGI come from the germline V gene. The chain's CDR3 is CASSVPSSFLAAQKDSYNEQFF. The CDR3 DNA sequence: TGTGCCAGCAGTGTCCCGAGTAGTTTTCTAGCGGCCCAAAAGGACTCCTACAATGAGCAGTTCTTC.

This clonotype is judged large. The chain uses TRBV6-5 and TRBJ2-2; 13 nucleotides match TRBD2. After removal of 5 bases from V and 3 bases from J, the junction contained 0 bases not matched to a gene. Germline V gene lookup returns CDR1 MNHEY and CDR2 SVGAGI. This CDR3 is built from 15 residues. The chain's CDR3 is CASSTSGRDTGELFF. Written as DNA, the CDR3 is TGTGCCAGCAGTACTAGCGGGAGGGACACCGGGGAGCTGTTTTTT.

The J gene is TRBJ2-1, the V gene TRBV25-1, with TRBD2 matching 8 bases. Germline trimming cut 6 bases from V and 6 bases from J; bases unmatched to any gene: 10. CDR1 and CDR2 from the germline V gene are MGHDK and SYGVNS. CDR3 length: 15 residues. The CDR3 DNA sequence: TGTGCCAGCAGAGGGGAGACTAGCGAGGGCAATGAGCAGTTCTTC. Protein sequence: CASRGETSEGNEQFF.

This clonotype was counted between two and nine times. The chain has TRBV4-1 and TRBJ2-3, with D possibly being TRBD2 (6 bases). Between the trimmed V and J ends, which lost 1 base and 2 bases, there was a span of 10 bases. The CDR3 runs 15 residues. CDR1 is MGHRA, CDR2 YSYEKL, per germline. CDR3 region: CASSQVGGVTDTQYF. The CDR3 DNA sequence: TGCGCCAGCAGCCAAGTAGGCGGGGTCACAGATACGCAGTATTTT.

The rearrangement joins TRBV7-2 to TRBJ2-5; tentative D call: TRBD2 (5 bases). TRBJ2-1 explains the end of the DNA better; the J call may be wrong. CDR3 length: 15 amino acids. Germline CDR1 reads SGHTA; CDR2 reads FQGNSA. CDR3 DNA: TGTGCCAGCAGCTTATTAGGGAGAGATTACAATGAGCAGTTCTTC. The encoded protein is CASSLLGRDYNEQFF.

This clonotype is deemed medium-sized (0.01 to 0.1%). This chain uses TRBV12-3 or TRBV12-4 with TRBJ1-2; D uncertain. The V gene lost 3 bases and the J gene lost 1 base, with 6 bases spanning the gap. This CDR3 has 13 residues. The CDR3 sequence is CASSLVRNYGYTF. In DNA form, the CDR3 reads TGTGCCAGCAGTTTGGTCCGTAACTATGGCTACACCTTC.

By share, this clonotype ranks as medium-sized. Possible read error: a much larger clone is one base away. CDR3 DNA sequence: TGTGCCAGCAGTTACTCGCGCTGGGAGGGTGAGCAGTACTTC. As protein: CASSYSRWEGEQYF. This chain connects TRBV6-5 to TRBJ2-4, with TRBD2 identical over 7 bases. Per the germline V gene, CDR1 is MNHEY and CDR2 is SVGAGI. CDR3 length equals 14 residues. The V gene end was trimmed by 0 bases and the J gene end by 13 bases; junction bases not matched to a gene: 9.

The chain combines TRBV6-1 with TRBJ2-2; 8 nucleotides line up with TRBD1. This CDR3 region has 16 residues. Per germline, CDR1 MNHNS and CDR2 SASEGT. V gave up 6 bases and J gave up 4 bases; unmatched junction bases: 10. CDR3 protein: CASRSRGQGGTGELFF. CDR3 DNA sequence: TGTGCCAGCAGGTCCAGAGGACAGGGCGGCACCGGGGAGCTGTTTTTT.

This clonotype was found a few times. V gene TRBV10-1 combines with J gene TRBJ2-4, with D tentatively TRBD1 or TRBD2 (5 bases each). Trimming left V 10 bases short and J 12 bases short, with 22 bases between. CDR3 length equals 13 residues. Germline loops: CDR1 WNHNN, CDR2 SYGVQD (reference sequence). CDR3 bases: TGCGCCACGGGGCTGGAAGCCAAAGATACTCAGTACTTC. Translation: CATGLEAKDTQYF.